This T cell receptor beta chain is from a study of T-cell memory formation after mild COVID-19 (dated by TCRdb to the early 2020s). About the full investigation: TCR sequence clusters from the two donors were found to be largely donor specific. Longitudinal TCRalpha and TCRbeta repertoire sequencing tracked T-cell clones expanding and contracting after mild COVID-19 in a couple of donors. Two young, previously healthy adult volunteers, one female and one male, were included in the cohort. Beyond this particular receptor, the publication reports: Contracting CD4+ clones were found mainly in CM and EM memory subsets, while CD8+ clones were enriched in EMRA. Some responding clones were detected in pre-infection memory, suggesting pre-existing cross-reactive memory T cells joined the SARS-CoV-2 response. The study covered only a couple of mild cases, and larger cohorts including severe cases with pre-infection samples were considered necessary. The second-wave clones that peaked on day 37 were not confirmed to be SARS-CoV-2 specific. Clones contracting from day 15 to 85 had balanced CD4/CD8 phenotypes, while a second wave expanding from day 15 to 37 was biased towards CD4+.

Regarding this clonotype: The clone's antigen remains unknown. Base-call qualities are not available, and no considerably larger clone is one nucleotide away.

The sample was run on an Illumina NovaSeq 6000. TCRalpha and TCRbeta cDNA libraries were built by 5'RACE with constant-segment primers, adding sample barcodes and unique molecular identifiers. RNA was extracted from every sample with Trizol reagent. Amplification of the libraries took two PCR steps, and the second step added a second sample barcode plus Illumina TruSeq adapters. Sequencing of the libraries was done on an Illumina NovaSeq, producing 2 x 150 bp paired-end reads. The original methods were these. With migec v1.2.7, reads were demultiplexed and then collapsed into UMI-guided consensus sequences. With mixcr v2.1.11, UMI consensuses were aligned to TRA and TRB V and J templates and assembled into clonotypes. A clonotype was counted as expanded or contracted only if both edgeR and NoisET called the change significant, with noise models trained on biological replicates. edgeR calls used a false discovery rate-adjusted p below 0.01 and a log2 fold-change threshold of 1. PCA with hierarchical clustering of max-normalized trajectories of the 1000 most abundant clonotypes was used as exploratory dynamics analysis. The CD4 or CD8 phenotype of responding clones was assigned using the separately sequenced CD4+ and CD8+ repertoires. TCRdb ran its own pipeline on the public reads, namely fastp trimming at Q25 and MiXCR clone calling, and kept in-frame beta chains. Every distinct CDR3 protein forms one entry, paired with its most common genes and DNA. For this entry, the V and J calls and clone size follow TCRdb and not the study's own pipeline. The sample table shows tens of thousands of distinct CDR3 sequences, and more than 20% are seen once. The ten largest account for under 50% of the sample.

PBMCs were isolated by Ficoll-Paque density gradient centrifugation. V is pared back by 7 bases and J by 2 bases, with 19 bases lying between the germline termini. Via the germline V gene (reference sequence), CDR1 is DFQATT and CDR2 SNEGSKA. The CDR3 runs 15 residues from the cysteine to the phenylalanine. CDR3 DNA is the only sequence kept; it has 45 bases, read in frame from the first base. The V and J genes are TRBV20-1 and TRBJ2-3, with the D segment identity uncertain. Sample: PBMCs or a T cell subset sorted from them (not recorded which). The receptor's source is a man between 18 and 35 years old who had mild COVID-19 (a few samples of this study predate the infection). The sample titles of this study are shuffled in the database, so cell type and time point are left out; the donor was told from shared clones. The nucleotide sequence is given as TGCAGTGGACGCCCAAAAGGAGTTAACACAGATACGCAGTATTTT. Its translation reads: CSGRPKGVNTDTQYF.